A selection of T cell receptor beta chains follows, all from one sample in a study of cytomegalovirus exposure and HLA in healthy donors. Method: immunoSEQ multiplex PCR; TCRdb's copy keeps in-frame clones and lacks some. The sample has around 160,000 clones, roughly 79% seen once. The material sequenced was PBMCs. These receptors were collected from a woman in her 40s in good health and CMV-seropositive. CDR3s include the opening cysteine and the closing phenylalanine or tryptophan. The order of the fields is D gene, J gene, clone size, V gene, CDR3 DNA, CDR3 protein. The D gene is left open where the match is weak. Rows give clone size only sometimes, using once, few, many, or a class for an expanded clone.

D gene: .
J gene: TRBJ1-1
clone size: .
V gene: TRBV6-5
CDR3 DNA: TGTGCCAGCAGTTTTGGACAGATGAGGGCTGAAGCTTTCTTT
CDR3 protein: CASSFGQMRAEAFF

D gene: .
J gene: TRBJ2-7
clone size: .
V gene: TRBV6-1
CDR3 DNA: TGTGCCAGCAGTAAAGGACACCCCTACGAGCAGTACTTC
CDR3 protein: CASSKGHPYEQYF

D gene: .
J gene: TRBJ2-3
clone size: .
V gene: TRBV7-3
CDR3 DNA: TGTGCCAGCAGCTTCGGCGGGCCCACAGATACGCAGTATTTT
CDR3 protein: CASSFGGPTDTQYF

D gene: TRBD1
J gene: TRBJ1-4
clone size: .
V gene: TRBV5-5
CDR3 DNA: TGTGCCAGCAGTATAATGATTGGACAGGGTAGTGAAAAACTGTTTTTT
CDR3 protein: CASSIMIGQGSEKLFF

D gene: TRBD2
J gene: TRBJ2-1
clone size: .
V gene: TRBV9
CDR3 DNA: TGTGCCAGTGGGACTAGCGGGGGGGCGTCCTACAATGAGCAGTTCTTC
CDR3 protein: CASGTSGGASYNEQFF

D gene: TRBD2
J gene: TRBJ2-5
clone size: .
V gene: TRBV6-1
CDR3 DNA: TGTGCCAGCAGTGCTTGGGCGGGGGGGGTACAAGAGACCCAGTACTTC
CDR3 protein: CASSAWAGGVQETQYF

D gene: TRBD1
J gene: TRBJ1-1
clone size: .
V gene: TRBV7-9
CDR3 DNA: TGTTCCAGCAGCTTTAGAGACAGGGTCGAAGCTTTCTTT
CDR3 protein: CSSSFRDRVEAFF

D gene: .
J gene: TRBJ2-3
clone size: few
V gene: TRBV1
CDR3 DNA: TGCACCAGCGTTGTAGCGGGGTGGAACACAGATACGCAGTATTTT
CDR3 protein: CTSVVAGWNTDTQYF

D gene: .
J gene: TRBJ2-2
clone size: once
V gene: TRBV19
CDR3 DNA: TGTGCCAGTAGTATCGGAGGGAGCACCGGGGAGCTGTTTTTT
CDR3 protein: CASSIGGSTGELFF

D gene: TRBD1
J gene: TRBJ2-5
clone size: .
V gene: TRBV5-1
CDR3 DNA: TGCGCCAGCAGCCGGACAGGGCAAGAGACCCAGTACTTC
CDR3 protein: CASSRTGQETQYF

D gene: TRBD1
J gene: TRBJ2-5
clone size: .
V gene: TRBV28
CDR3 DNA: TGTGCCAGCAGACCCGGGACAGGGGAAGAGACCCAGTACTTC
CDR3 protein: CASRPGTGEETQYF

D gene: .
J gene: TRBJ2-1
clone size: .
V gene: TRBV2
CDR3 DNA: TGTGCCAGCAGTGAAACGTTCCGGGGGGCGTTCAACAATGAGCAGTTCTTC
CDR3 protein: CASSETFRGAFNNEQFF

D gene: .
J gene: TRBJ2-7
clone size: .
V gene: TRBV27
CDR3 DNA: TGTGCCAGCAGTTGGAGACTTACTAGCTCCTACGAGCAGTACTTC
CDR3 protein: CASSWRLTSSYEQYF

D gene: .
J gene: TRBJ1-1
clone size: .
V gene: TRBV9
CDR3 DNA: TGTGCCAGCAGCCCCCGGGGAGGGTTGAACACTGAAGCTTTCTTT
CDR3 protein: CASSPRGGLNTEAFF

D gene: .
J gene: TRBJ1-1
clone size: .
V gene: TRBV10-3
CDR3 DNA: TGTGCCATCAGGGAGACAGATGTGAACACTGAAGCTTTCTTT
CDR3 protein: CAIRETDVNTEAFF

D gene: TRBD2
J gene: TRBJ2-1
clone size: once
V gene: TRBV5-4
CDR3 DNA: TGTGCCAGCAGCTTGGGCGGTAGCGGGGCATACAATGAGCAGTTCTTC
CDR3 protein: CASSLGGSGAYNEQFF

D gene: .
J gene: TRBJ1-3
clone size: .
V gene: TRBV5-1
CDR3 DNA: TGCGCCAGCAGCTTCGTGGGGGCCGACTCTGGAAACACCATATATTTT
CDR3 protein: CASSFVGADSGNTIYF

D gene: .
J gene: TRBJ2-1
clone size: .
V gene: TRBV7-9
CDR3 DNA: TGTGCCAGCAGCTTAGTGGTACAGGGATTGCAGTTCTTC
CDR3 protein: CASSLVVQGLQFF

D gene: TRBD1
J gene: TRBJ1-2
clone size: .
V gene: TRBV19
CDR3 DNA: TGTGCCACCAAGTGGGCAGGGGGGTATGGCTACACCTTC
CDR3 protein: CATKWAGGYGYTF

D gene: TRBD1
J gene: TRBJ1-3
clone size: .
V gene: TRBV19
CDR3 DNA: TGTGCCAGTAGTTTTGGGACAGGGGCCGGAAACACCATATATTTT
CDR3 protein: CASSFGTGAGNTIYF

D gene: .
J gene: TRBJ2-3
clone size: .
V gene: TRBV5-4
CDR3 DNA: TGTGCCAGCAGCCCCGGGACGGACAGAGATACGCAGTATTTT
CDR3 protein: CASSPGTDRDTQYF

D gene: TRBD1
J gene: TRBJ2-7
clone size: .
V gene: TRBV18
CDR3 DNA: TGTGCCAGCTCACCATCCGGGACAGGGTCAAATTTATACTTC
CDR3 protein: CASSPSGTGSNLYF

D gene: .
J gene: TRBJ1-1
clone size: .
V gene: TRBV18
CDR3 DNA: TGTGCCAGCTCGCGGATGGACACTGAAGCTTTCTTT
CDR3 protein: CASSRMDTEAFF

D gene: TRBD1
J gene: TRBJ2-5
clone size: .
V gene: TRBV9
CDR3 DNA: TGTGCCAGCAGCGGGGGGACAGGGAAGGTTTACGAGACCCAGTACTTC
CDR3 protein: CASSGGTGKVYETQYF

D gene: TRBD2
J gene: TRBJ2-1
clone size: .
V gene: TRBV2
CDR3 DNA: TGTGCCAGCAGAACTAGCGGGGGGGCTTGGAATGAGCAGTTCTTC
CDR3 protein: CASRTSGGAWNEQFF

D gene: .
J gene: TRBJ1-1
clone size: .
V gene: TRBV23-1
CDR3 DNA: TGCGCCAGCAGCCATCATCAGGACACTGAAGCTTTCTTT
CDR3 protein: CASSHHQDTEAFF

D gene: TRBD1
J gene: TRBJ2-3
clone size: .
V gene: TRBV18
CDR3 DNA: TGTGCCAGCTCTAGGACAGGGTCGACAGATACGCAGTATTTT
CDR3 protein: CASSRTGSTDTQYF

D gene: TRBD1
J gene: TRBJ1-6
clone size: once
V gene: TRBV19
CDR3 DNA: TGTGCCAGTAGTATCGAAATCAGGGACAGGGCCCTCCACTTT
CDR3 protein: CASSIEIRDRALHF

D gene: .
J gene: TRBJ1-4
clone size: .
V gene: TRBV6-5
CDR3 DNA: TGTGCCAGCAGTTCCCTCAGGACACGTAATGAAAAACTGTTTTTT
CDR3 protein: CASSSLRTRNEKLFF

D gene: .
J gene: TRBJ2-3
clone size: .
V gene: TRBV19
CDR3 DNA: TGTGCCAGTAGTATCAGGGGCGACAGAAGCACAGATACGCAGTATTTT
CDR3 protein: CASSIRGDRSTDTQYF

D gene: TRBD1
J gene: TRBJ1-1
clone size: .
V gene: TRBV6-1
CDR3 DNA: TGTGCCAGTTGCCGGGACAGGGGGACTGAAGCTTTCTTT
CDR3 protein: CASCRDRGTEAFF

D gene: TRBD2
J gene: TRBJ2-1
clone size: .
V gene: TRBV28
CDR3 DNA: TGTGCCAGCAGCTTAGGCGGGGGGGACGCCAATGAGCAGTTCTTC
CDR3 protein: CASSLGGGDANEQFF

D gene: .
J gene: TRBJ1-4
clone size: .
V gene: TRBV7-9
CDR3 DNA: TGTGCCAGCAGCTTACGGTCAACTAATGAAAAACTGTTTTTT
CDR3 protein: CASSLRSTNEKLFF

D gene: TRBD2
J gene: TRBJ2-3
clone size: .
V gene: TRBV6-4
CDR3 DNA: TGTGCCAGCTCCCCTAATAGCGGGGAACCCACAGATACGCAGTATTTT
CDR3 protein: CASSPNSGEPTDTQYF

D gene: TRBD2
J gene: TRBJ2-7
clone size: .
V gene: TRBV2
CDR3 DNA: TGTGCCAGCAGTGACTTTCCCGGACTAGCCTCCGAGCAGTACTTC
CDR3 protein: CASSDFPGLASEQYF

D gene: TRBD2
J gene: TRBJ2-5
clone size: .
V gene: TRBV2
CDR3 DNA: TGTGCCAGCAGTCGTCGGGGGGGGGTACAAGAGACCCAGTACTTC
CDR3 protein: CASSRRGGVQETQYF

D gene: TRBD1
J gene: TRBJ1-1
clone size: .
V gene: TRBV5-1
CDR3 DNA: TGCGCCAGCAGCTTGTGGTACAGGGGAACTGAAGCTTTCTTT
CDR3 protein: CASSLWYRGTEAFF

D gene: .
J gene: TRBJ1-1
clone size: .
V gene: TRBV6-4
CDR3 DNA: TGTGCCAGCAGTTTTCTCCCGGGCACTGAAGCTTTCTTT
CDR3 protein: CASSFLPGTEAFF

D gene: .
J gene: TRBJ2-7
clone size: few
V gene: TRBV21-1
CDR3 DNA: TGTGCCAGCAGCAGTCCGGGACAGGGAACCTACGAGCAGTACTTC
CDR3 protein: CASSSPGQGTYEQYF

D gene: .
J gene: TRBJ1-1
clone size: .
V gene: TRBV5-1
CDR3 DNA: TGCGCCAGCAGCTATGGGGGGATGAACACTGAAGCTTTCTTT
CDR3 protein: CASSYGGMNTEAFF

D gene: TRBD1
J gene: TRBJ2-1
clone size: .
V gene: TRBV10-3
CDR3 DNA: TGTGCCATCAGTGACTTGGGACAGGGAGGGGGCAATGAGCAGTTCTTC
CDR3 protein: CAISDLGQGGGNEQFF